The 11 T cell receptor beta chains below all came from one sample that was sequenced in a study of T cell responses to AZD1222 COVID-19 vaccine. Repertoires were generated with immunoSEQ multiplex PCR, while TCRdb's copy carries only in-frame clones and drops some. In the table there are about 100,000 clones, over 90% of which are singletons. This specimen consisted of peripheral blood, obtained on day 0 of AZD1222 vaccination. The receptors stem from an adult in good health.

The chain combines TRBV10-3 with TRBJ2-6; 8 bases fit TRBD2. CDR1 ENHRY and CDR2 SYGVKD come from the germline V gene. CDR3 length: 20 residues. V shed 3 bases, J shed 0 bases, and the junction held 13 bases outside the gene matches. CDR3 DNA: TGTGCCATCAGTGACGTTGGTCTAGCGGGTCCTCTCTCTGGGGCCAACGTCCTGACTTTC. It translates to CAISDVGLAGPLSGANVLTF.

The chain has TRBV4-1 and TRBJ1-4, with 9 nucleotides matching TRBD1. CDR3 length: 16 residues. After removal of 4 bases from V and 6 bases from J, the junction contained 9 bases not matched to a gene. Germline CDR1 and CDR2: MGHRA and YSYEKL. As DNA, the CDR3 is TGCGCCAGCAGCCCCCGGGACAGGGATTTTTATGAAAAACTGTTTTTT. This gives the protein CASSPRDRDFYEKLFF.

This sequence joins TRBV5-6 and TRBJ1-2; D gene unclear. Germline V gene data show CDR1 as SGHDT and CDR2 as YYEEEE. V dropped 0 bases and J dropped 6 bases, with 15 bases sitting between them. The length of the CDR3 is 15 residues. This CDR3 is CASSLGKGSLNGYTF. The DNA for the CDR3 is TGTGCCAGCAGCTTGGGAAAAGGGTCTCTGAATGGCTACACCTTC.

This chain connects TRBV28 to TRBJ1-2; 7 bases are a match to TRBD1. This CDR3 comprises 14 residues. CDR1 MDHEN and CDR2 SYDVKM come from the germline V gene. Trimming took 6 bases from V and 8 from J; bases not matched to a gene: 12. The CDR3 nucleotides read TGTGCCAGCAGAACCAGGACAGGAATCTTAGGCTACACCTTC. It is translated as CASRTRTGILGYTF.

The CDR3 loop is CASSPAADGTEAFF. The DNA of the CDR3 is TGTGCCAGCTCACCAGCGGCAGACGGCACTGAAGCTTTCTTT. The rearrangement uses TRBV18 and TRBJ1-1; D call uncertain. Trimming shortened V by 2 bases and J by 4 bases, and 11 bases separated the two germline ends. The CDR3 spans 14 residues. The germline V gene has CDR1 KGHSH and CDR2 LQKENI.

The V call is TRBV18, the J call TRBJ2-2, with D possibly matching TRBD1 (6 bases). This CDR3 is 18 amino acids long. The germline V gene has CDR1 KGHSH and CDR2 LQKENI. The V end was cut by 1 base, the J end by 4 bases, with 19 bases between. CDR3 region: CASSPRGQTLTGTGELFF. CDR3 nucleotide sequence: TGTGCCAGCTCACCACGAGGACAGACTTTAACGGGCACCGGGGAGCTGTTTTTT.

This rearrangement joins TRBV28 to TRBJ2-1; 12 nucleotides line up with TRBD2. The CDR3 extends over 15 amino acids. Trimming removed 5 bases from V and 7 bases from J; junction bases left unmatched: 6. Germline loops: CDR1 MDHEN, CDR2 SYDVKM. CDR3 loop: CASSVATSGRNEQFF. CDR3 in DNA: TGTGCCAGCAGTGTTGCGACTAGCGGGAGAAATGAGCAGTTCTTC.

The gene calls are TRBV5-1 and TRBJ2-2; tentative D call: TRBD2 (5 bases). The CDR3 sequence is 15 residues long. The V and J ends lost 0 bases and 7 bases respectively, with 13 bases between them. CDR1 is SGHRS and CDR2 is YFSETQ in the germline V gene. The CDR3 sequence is CASSLAASGYGELFF. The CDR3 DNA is TGCGCCAGCAGCTTGGCGGCCTCGGGGTACGGGGAGCTGTTTTTT.

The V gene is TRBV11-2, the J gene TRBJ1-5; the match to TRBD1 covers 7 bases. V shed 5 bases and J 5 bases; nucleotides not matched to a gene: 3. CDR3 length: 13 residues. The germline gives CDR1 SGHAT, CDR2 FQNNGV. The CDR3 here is CASSRGTDQPQHF. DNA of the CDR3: TGTGCCAGCAGCCGGGGGACAGATCAGCCCCAGCATTTT. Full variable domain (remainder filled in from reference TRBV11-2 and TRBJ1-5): EAGVAQSPRYKIIEKRQSVAFWCNPISGHATLYWYQQILGQGPKLLIQFQNNGVVDDSQLPKDRFSAERLKGVDSTLKIQPAKLEDSAVYLCASSRGTDQPQHFGDGTRLSIL.

CDR3: CASSPDDRETNEKLFF. The DNA for the CDR3 is TGTGCCAGCAGCCCCGACGACAGGGAAACTAATGAAAAACTGTTTTTT. The gene calls are TRBV5-5 and TRBJ1-4; 7 bases fit TRBD1. This CDR3 comprises 16 residues. Germline assignment: CDR1 SGHKS and CDR2 YYEKEE (reference sequence). Trimming took 4 bases from V and 1 from J; bases not matched to a gene: 7.

The CDR3 DNA reads TGTGCCAGCAGCTCCCGGACGCTCGTCTACGAGCAGTACTTC. Its protein is CASSSRTLVYEQYF. The chain combines TRBV11-1 with TRBJ2-7; D unclear. The CDR3 consists of 14 residues. CDR1 is SGHAT and CDR2 is FQDESV in the germline V gene (reference sequence). Trimming took 4 bases from V and 3 from J, leaving 13 bases between them.